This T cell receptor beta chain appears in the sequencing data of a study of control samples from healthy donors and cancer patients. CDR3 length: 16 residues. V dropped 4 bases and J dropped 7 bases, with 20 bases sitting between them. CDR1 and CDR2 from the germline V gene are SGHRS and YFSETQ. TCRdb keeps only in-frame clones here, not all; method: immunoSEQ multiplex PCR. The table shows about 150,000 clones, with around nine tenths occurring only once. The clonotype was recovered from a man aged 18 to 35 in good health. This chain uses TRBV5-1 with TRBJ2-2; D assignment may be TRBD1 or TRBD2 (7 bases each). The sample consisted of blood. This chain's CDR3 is CASSPRTGLEVGELFF. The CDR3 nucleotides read TGCGCCAGCAGCCCCCGGACAGGACTAGAGGTCGGGGAGCTGTTTTTT.